A single count supports the clone carrying this T cell receptor (beta chain). The data belong to a study of blood T cell repertoires in COVID-19. Original processing methods: Reference gene primer amplification gave nucleated cell count estimates. Using immunoSEQ multiplex PCR, the repertoire was profiled, and TCRdb retains in-frame clones only, with some absent. The DNA was the basis for D and trimming; V, J and clone size are from that table. The table includes 350,000 to 450,000 clones, around 86% detected once. The receptor's source is a human donor in a cohort sampled during active COVID-19. Sequenced material: peripheral blood.

This chain's CDR3 is CASSVQRGSITNTGELFF. In nucleotides, the CDR3 is TGTGCCAGCAGCGTCCAGCGGGGCAGTATAACGAACACCGGGGAGCTGTTTTTT. The chain has TRBV9 and TRBJ2-2, with TRBD2 identical over 7 bases. The CDR3 loop spans 18 amino acids. The V segment lost 2 bases and the J segment 0 bases; nucleotides outside the gene matches: 10. Germline CDR1 is SGDLS and CDR2 is YYNGEE.